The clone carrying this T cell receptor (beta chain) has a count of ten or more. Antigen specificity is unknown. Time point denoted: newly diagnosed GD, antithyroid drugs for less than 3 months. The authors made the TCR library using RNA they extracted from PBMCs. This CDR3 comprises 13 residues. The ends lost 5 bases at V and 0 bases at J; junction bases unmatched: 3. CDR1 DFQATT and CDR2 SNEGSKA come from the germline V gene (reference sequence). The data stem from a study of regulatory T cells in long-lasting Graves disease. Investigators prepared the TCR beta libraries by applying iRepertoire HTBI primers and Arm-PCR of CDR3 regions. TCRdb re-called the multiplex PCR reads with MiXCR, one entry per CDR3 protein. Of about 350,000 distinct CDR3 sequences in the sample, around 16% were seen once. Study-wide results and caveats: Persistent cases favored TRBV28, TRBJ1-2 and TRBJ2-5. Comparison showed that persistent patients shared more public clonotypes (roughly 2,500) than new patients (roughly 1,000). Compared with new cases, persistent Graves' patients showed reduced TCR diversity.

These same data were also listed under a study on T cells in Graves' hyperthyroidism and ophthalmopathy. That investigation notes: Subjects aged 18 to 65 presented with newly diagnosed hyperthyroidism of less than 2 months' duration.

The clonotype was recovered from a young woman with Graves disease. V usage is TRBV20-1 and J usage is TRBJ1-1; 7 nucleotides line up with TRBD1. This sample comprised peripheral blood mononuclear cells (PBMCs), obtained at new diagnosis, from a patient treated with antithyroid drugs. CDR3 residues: CSAPGQMNTEAFF. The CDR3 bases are TGCAGTGCTCCGGGACAGATGAACACTGAAGCTTTCTTT.